Sequencing of this T cell receptor (beta chain) was carried out in a study of cytomegalovirus exposure and HLA in healthy donors. Study-wide points: Published work reported that the classifier diagnosed cytomegalovirus status with high specificity and sensitivity.

The CDR3 consists of 15 residues. CDR1 is SGHNT, CDR2 YYREEE, per germline (reference sequence). After removal of 2 bases from V and 3 bases from J, the junction contained 4 bases not matched to a gene. Data came from immunoSEQ multiplex PCR; TCRdb stores just in-frame clones and leaves some out. The data show more than 95,000 clones, 75% to 90% seen once. Of note for this clone: Its antigen is unidentified.

The material sequenced was PBMCs. The chain combines TRBV5-4 with TRBJ2-2, with 7 bases aligning to TRBD2. This sequence was found in a man aged 18 to 29 in good health and CMV-seropositive. The CDR3 DNA is TGTGCCAGCAGCTTAGCGGGACTCTACACCGGGGAGCTGTTTTTT. This encodes CASSLAGLYTGELFF.